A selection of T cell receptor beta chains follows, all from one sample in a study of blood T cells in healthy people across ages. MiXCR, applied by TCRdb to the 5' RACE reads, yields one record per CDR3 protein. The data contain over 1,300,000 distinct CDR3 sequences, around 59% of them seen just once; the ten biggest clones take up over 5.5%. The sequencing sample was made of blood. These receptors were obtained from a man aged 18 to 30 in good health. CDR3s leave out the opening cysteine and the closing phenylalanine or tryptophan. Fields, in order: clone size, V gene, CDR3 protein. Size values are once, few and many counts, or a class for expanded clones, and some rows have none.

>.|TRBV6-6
ASSRYSSSAVDTQY
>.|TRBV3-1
ASRYGFGTEAF
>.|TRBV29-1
SVGPTTSEQY
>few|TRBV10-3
AIGDYRAYEQY
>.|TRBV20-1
SARDPLTSAGADEQY
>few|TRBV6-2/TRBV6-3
ASGAQDREFQY
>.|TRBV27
ASSPPGAEITDTQY
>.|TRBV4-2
ASSQGTPEGDTEAF
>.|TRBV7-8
ASSLARVGELYEQY
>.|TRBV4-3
ASSQDSSGSFQETQY
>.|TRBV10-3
AIGKLAGGGYNEQF
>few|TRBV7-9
ASSLVRLLDGEQY
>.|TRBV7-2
ASSRALSDGTEAF
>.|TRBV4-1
ASSQEIIETQY
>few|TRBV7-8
ASSSRVNLQENEQF
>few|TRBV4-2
ASSPILAGALYEQY
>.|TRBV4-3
ASSPGQSLLNTQY
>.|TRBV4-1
ASSQDPTGNYYGYT
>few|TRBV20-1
SARNPQGALYEQY
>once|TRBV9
ASSVVVWDYQGGQY
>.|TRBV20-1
SARRVRAAQETQY
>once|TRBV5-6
ASNLPGGYNEQF
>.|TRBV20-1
SATYLVGTQY
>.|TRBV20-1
SASSRGSYNEQF
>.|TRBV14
ASSHYTGELF
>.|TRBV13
ASRPTGAEQF
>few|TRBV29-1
SVEGLAGGNEQY
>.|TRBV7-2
ASSLRVGSLGYGYT
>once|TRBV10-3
AIRVDQSYEQY
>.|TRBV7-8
ASSLARGVWNSPLH
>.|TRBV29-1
SVVGGLYEQY
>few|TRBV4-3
ASSQGLGAGGTTDTQY
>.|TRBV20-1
SATPGSDAYEQY
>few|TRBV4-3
ASSQVSGQSYEQY
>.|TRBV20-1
SARGAFYNEQF
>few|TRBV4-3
ASSHGSSSYNEQF
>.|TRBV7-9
ASSLGQGFSPLH
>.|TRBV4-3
ASSESSGVGEQY
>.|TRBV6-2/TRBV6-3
ASSYSKVQSTDTQY
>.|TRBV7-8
ASSFTTGLSEQY
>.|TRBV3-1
ASSPDWNQETQY
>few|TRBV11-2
ASSPLGGGEKLF
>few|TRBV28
ASRPPGPSYEQY
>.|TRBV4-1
ASSHPTDNQPQH
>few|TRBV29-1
SVLAGAYNEQF
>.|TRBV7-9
ASSSGLADSPRSYEQY
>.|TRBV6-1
ASKVAGGESRQF
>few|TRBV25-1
ASSELPDTQY
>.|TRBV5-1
ASSRVRRSTGFGGTYEQY